The 9 T cell receptor beta chains below all came from one sample that was sequenced in a study of cytomegalovirus exposure and HLA in healthy donors. The PCR used 60 Vbeta and 13 Jbeta primers. Some clones are missing from TCRdb's copy, which holds only in-frame ones; the method was immunoSEQ multiplex PCR. This table holds roughly 190,000 clones, about four fifths found once. Sample: PBMCs. Receptors originate from a woman aged 35 to 49 in good health and CMV-seronegative.

The chain carries TRBV21-1 and TRBJ1-5; the listed D gene, TRBD1, was not tested against the DNA. TRBV21-1 is described as a pseudogene. This CDR3 has 17 residues. DNA for the CDR3: TGTGCCAGCATCCACCTAGCCTCCGGGACAGGTTTTCAGCCCCAGCATTTT. Translating gives CASIHLASGTGFQPQHF.

J is TRBJ1-3 and V is TRBV7-2; no firm D call. This CDR3 is built from 13 residues. Per germline, CDR1 SGHTA and CDR2 FQGNSA. V was cut by 1 base and J by 4 bases, with 5 bases left in between. The CDR3 reads CASSLVQGNTIYF. The CDR3 nucleotides read TGTGCCAGCAGCTTAGTACAGGGAAACACCATATATTTT. Variable domain in full (rest from reference TRBV7-2 and TRBJ1-3): GAGVSQSPSNKVTEKGKDVELRCDPISGHTALYWYRQSLGQGLEFLIYFQGNSAPDKSGLPSDRFSAERTGGSVSTLTIQRTQQEDSAVYLCASSLVQGNTIYFGEGSWLTVV.

The gene calls are TRBV2 and TRBJ1-5; TRBD1 might be the D (5 bases). Trimming shortened V by 1 base and J by 9 bases, and 13 bases separated the two germline ends. Per the germline V gene, CDR1 is SNHLY and CDR2 is FYNNEI. This CDR3 spans 14 amino acids. For the CDR3, the DNA is TGTGCCAGCAGTGAAGGGACATCAGGACGGCCCCAGCATTTT. Translating gives CASSEGTSGRPQHF.

This clone occurred once. The chain recombines TRBV5-1 with TRBJ2-3; perhaps TRBD2 as D (5 bases). CDR3 length: 18 amino acids. Germline V gene lookup returns CDR1 SGHRS and CDR2 YFSETQ. V was cut by 5 bases and J by 0 bases, with 22 bases left in between. The CDR3 loop reads CASSYSRRERFSTDTQYF. The CDR3 bases are TGCGCCAGCAGTTATTCCCGCCGGGAAAGGTTTAGCACAGATACGCAGTATTTT.

CDR3: CASSLAPSGPSSLQFF. In DNA, the CDR3 is TGTGCCAGCAGCTTGGCCCCTAGCGGCCCCTCGAGTCTTCAGTTCTTC. The V call is TRBV5-4, the J call TRBJ2-1, with 7 bases identical to TRBD2. CDR1 SGHNT and CDR2 YYREEE come from the germline V gene (reference sequence). V shed 0 bases, J shed 13 bases, and the junction held 16 bases outside the gene matches. The CDR3 loop spans 16 amino acids.

The chain joins TRBV7-2 to TRBJ2-2, with D perhaps TRBD2 (6 bases). The germline V and J ends were trimmed by 5 bases and 1 base, with 20 bases remaining between them. This CDR3 is 18 amino acids long. Germline values: CDR1 SGHTA, CDR2 FQGNSA. The CDR3 is CASSPSGMAGKNTGELFF. CDR3 sequence (DNA): TGTGCCAGCAGCCCTAGTGGGATGGCGGGAAAGAACACCGGGGAGCTGTTTTTT.

This chain connects TRBV19 to TRBJ2-5; D is perhaps TRBD2 (5 bases). The CDR3 has 14 residues. Germline V gene data show CDR1 as LNHDA and CDR2 as SQIVND (reference sequence). V lost 5 bases and J 1 base, leaving 11 bases between the germline ends. Here the CDR3 reads CASSFTGIQETQYF. The CDR3 DNA reads TGTGCCAGTAGTTTCACGGGAATCCAAGAGACCCAGTACTTC.

V gene TRBV5-4 combines with J gene TRBJ1-1; TRBD1 might be the D (5 bases). This CDR3 region has 16 residues. Germline CDR1 and CDR2: SGHNT and YYREEE (reference sequence). V gave up 7 bases and J gave up 6 bases, with 25 bases separating them. The chain's CDR3 is CASAADSGRKTAEAFF. The DNA for the CDR3 is TGTGCCAGCGCCGCGGATTCAGGGAGGAAGACCGCTGAAGCTTTCTTT.

The genes are TRBV30 and TRBJ2-2; no firm D call. V lost 2 bases and J 4 bases, leaving 8 bases between the germline ends. The V gene's germline CDR1 is GTSNPN and CDR2 SVGIG (reference sequence). The CDR3 totals 13 residues. This CDR3 reads CAWSLVSTGELFF. The CDR3 region has the DNA TGTGCCTGGAGTCTCGTGAGCACCGGGGAGCTGTTTTTT.